One and the same sample provided the 20 T cell receptor beta chains below, sequenced in a study of T and B cells in COVID-19 patients. Blood genomic DNA input for TRB amplification was roughly 220-500 ng. TRB rearrangements were amplified by multiplex PCR with BIOMED2 TRB-A/B primers. TCRdb ran MiXCR on the multiplex PCR reads and lists one entry per CDR3 protein. The repertoire has approximately 6,000 distinct CDR3 sequences, 25% to 35% of them found once; the top ten carry approximately 40%. The sequencing sample was made of blood. The receptor set was obtained from a human donor with active COVID-19. The donor label of this sample is uncertain.

This clonotype occurred a few times. V and J are TRBV29-1 and TRBJ1-2, with D perhaps matching TRBD1 (6 bases). Trimming stripped 0 bases from V and 8 bases from J, with 16 bases between. CDR1 is SQVTM and CDR2 is ANQGSEA in the germline V gene. CDR3 size: 14 residues. CDR3 in DNA: TGCAGCGTTGAAGATCGCAGGGGAAGTGGAGGCTACACCTTC. This codes for CSVEDRRGSGGYTF.

The rearrangement joins TRBV11-3 to TRBJ1-1, with D maybe TRBD1 (5 bases). Germline lookup yields CDR1 SGHNT and CDR2 YENEEA. Trimming pared 3 bases from V and 7 bases from J, leaving 9 bases between. The CDR3 covers 12 residues. CDR3 sequence: CASSLGTFEAFF. CDR3 DNA sequence: TGTGCCAGCAGCTTGGGGACGTTTGAAGCTTTCTTT. The full variable domain, its missing parts supplied by reference TRBV11-3 and TRBJ1-1, is EAGVVQSPRYKIIEKKQPVAFWCNPISGHNTLYWYLQNLGQGPELLIRYENEEAVDDSQLPKDRFSAERLKGVDSTLKIQPAELGDSAVYLCASSLGTFEAFFGQGTRLTVV.

This clonotype was found once. The chain has TRBV6-4 and TRBJ1-2; D remains unclear. V shed 0 bases and J shed 7 bases, with 9 bases lying between them. CDR3 length: 13 amino acids. Germline V gene sequence: CDR1 MRHNA, CDR2 SNTAGT. The CDR3 coding sequence is TGTGCCAGCAGTGACTCTACTACGGGTGGCTACACCTTC. It specifies CASSDSTTGGYTF.

The J gene is TRBJ1-2, the V gene TRBV24-1; 7 positions match TRBD1. The V gene's germline CDR1 is KGHDR and CDR2 SFDVKD. The CDR3 is 14 residues long. The J segment lost 6 bases and the V segment lost 1 base, leaving 4 bases of the junction unmatched. The chain's CDR3 is CATSDLAGTDGYTF. Here the CDR3 DNA reads TGTGCCACCAGTGATTTAGCAGGGACAGATGGCTACACCTTC.

This clonotype rates as medium-sized. The V and J genes are TRBV6-2 or TRBV6-3 and TRBJ2-1, with 10 bases aligning to TRBD1. The ends lost 4 bases at V and 10 bases at J; junction bases unmatched: 13. CDR1 and CDR2 from the germline V gene are MNHEY and SVGEGT. The CDR3 is 16 amino acids. The chain's CDR3 is CASSSRTGGSVGEQFF. CDR3 DNA sequence: TGTGCCAGCAGTTCAAGGACAGGGGGGTCTGTTGGCGAGCAGTTCTTC.

The genes are TRBV14 and TRBJ2-2; 10 bases fit TRBD2. Trimming at V came to 6 bases and at J to 4 bases, leaving 5 bases not matched to a gene. The CDR3 extends over 15 amino acids. From germline, CDR1 is SGHDN and CDR2 FVKESK. The CDR3 DNA reads as TGTGCCAGCAGGCTAGCGGGAGTTGGCACCGGGGAGCTGTTTTTT. Protein product: CASRLAGVGTGELFF.

Points on this clonotype: One end of the junction varies from germline; a read error may be responsible. This rearrangement joins TRBV6-5 to TRBJ2-3; 11 nucleotides line up with TRBD2. The germline V gene has CDR1 MNHEY and CDR2 SVGAGI. CDR3 size: 18 residues. The CDR3 DNA sequence: TGTGCCAGCAGATACTCTAGCGGGGGGATTTCTAGCACAGATACGCAGTATTTT. Protein product: CASRYSSGGISSTDTQYF.

This clonotype is categorized as medium-sized. The genes are TRBV6-5 and TRBJ2-7, with 10 positions matching TRBD2. Germline V gene lookup returns CDR1 MNHEY and CDR2 SVGAGI. This CDR3 has 11 residues. The CDR3 DNA reads as TGTACTAGCGGGACCTCCTACGAGCAGTACTTC. This sequence encodes CTSGTSYEQYF.

This clonotype was observed a handful of times. V usage is TRBV6-6 and J usage is TRBJ1-2; tentative D call: TRBD1 (6 bases). Germline V gene lookup returns CDR1 MNHNY and CDR2 SVGAGI (reference sequence). The CDR3 consists of 20 residues. Between the trimmed V and J ends, which lost 2 bases and 4 bases, there was a span of 29 bases. CDR3 protein: CASSYGQGGRDKGIGYGYTF. The CDR3 DNA sequence: TGTGCCAGCAGTTACGGGCAAGGAGGTCGGGACAAAGGGATTGGCTATGGCTACACCTTC.

Sample share makes this clonotype medium-sized. The chain is built from TRBV19 and TRBJ2-7; TRBD2 might be the D (6 bases). CDR1 LNHDA and CDR2 SQIVND come from the germline V gene (reference sequence). V lost 5 bases to trimming and J lost 5 bases, with 16 bases between them. The CDR3 is made up of 14 amino acids. CDR3 sequence (DNA): TGTGCCAGTAGTCGCGCTAGCGAGTCTCACGAGCAGTACTTC. Protein: CASSRASESHEQYF.

By share, this clonotype counts as medium-sized. The chain employs TRBV6-2 or TRBV6-3 and TRBJ2-1; no definite D call. The V and J ends lost 4 bases and 5 bases respectively, with 6 bases between them. This CDR3 is 12 amino acids long. Germline CDR1 reads MNHEY; CDR2 reads SVGEGT. The chain's CDR3 is CASSSADNEQFF. The CDR3 DNA follows: TGTGCCAGCAGTTCCGCGGACAATGAGCAGTTCTTC.

In nucleotides, the CDR3 is TGTGCCAGCAGCTTTAATTGGTTTGACACTGAAGCTTTCTTT. Amino acid sequence: CASSFNWFDTEAFF. The J gene is TRBJ1-1, the V gene TRBV5-5; no definite D call. The length of the CDR3 is 14 residues. Germline CDR1 and CDR2: SGHKS and YYEKEE (reference sequence). With 2 bases removed from V and 3 bases from J, the gap between germline ends came to 11 bases. Full variable domain (remainder filled in from reference TRBV5-5 and TRBJ1-1): DAGVTQSPTHLIKTRGQQVTLRCSPISGHKSVSWYQQVLGQGPQFIFQYYEKEERGRGNFPDRFSARQFPNYSSELNVNALLLGDSALYLCASSFNWFDTEAFFGQGTRLTVV.

The chain is built from TRBV11-2 and TRBJ2-7; 10 nucleotides align to TRBD2. CDR1 SGHAT and CDR2 FQNNGV come from the germline V gene. V lost 0 bases to trimming and J lost 11 bases; unmatched junction nucleotides: 10. This CDR3 comprises 15 residues. CDR3 residues: CASSLESSGGFEKYF. In DNA form, the CDR3 reads TGTGCCAGCAGCTTAGAGTCTAGCGGGGGTTTTGAGAAGTACTTC.

Sample share makes this clonotype medium-sized. V gene TRBV19 combines with J gene TRBJ1-2; 7 bases match TRBD1. CDR1 and CDR2 (germline): LNHDA, SQIVND (reference sequence). Germline trimming cut 5 bases from V and 7 bases from J; bases unmatched to any gene: 7. The CDR3 is 13 amino acids. CDR3 amino acids: CASSDRVAVGYTF. CDR3 bases: TGTGCCAGTAGTGACAGGGTAGCTGTTGGCTACACCTTC.

By share, this clonotype ranks as medium-sized. This chain links TRBV5-5 with TRBJ2-1; TRBD2 agrees at 9 bases. This CDR3 spans 16 amino acids. CDR1 SGHKS and CDR2 YYEKEE come from the germline V gene (reference sequence). Trimming removed 0 bases from V and 0 bases from J; junction bases left unmatched: 1. The DNA of the CDR3 is TGTGCCAGCAGCTTGGCGACTAGCGGCTCCTACAATGAGCAGTTCTTC. Protein: CASSLATSGSYNEQFF.

The chain recombines TRBV6-1 with TRBJ2-7; 7 nucleotides line up with TRBD1. After removal of 5 bases from V and 3 bases from J, the junction contained 16 bases not matched to a gene. The CDR3 consists of 17 residues. Per the germline V gene, CDR1 is MNHNS and CDR2 is SASEGT. In nucleotides, the CDR3 is TGTGCCAGCAGTTTTTACCTAAGCGGACAGGCCATCTACGAGCAGTACTTC. Encoded protein: CASSFYLSGQAIYEQYF.

This clonotype is labeled medium-sized. The rearrangement links TRBV19 to TRBJ2-1, with D possibly called TRBD1 or TRBD2 (5 bases each). The CDR3 totals 14 residues. CDR1 LNHDA and CDR2 SQIVND come from the germline V gene (reference sequence). The ends were cut back, 9 bases at V and 6 bases at J, with 18 bases in the middle. This CDR3 reads CASSSPGTINEQFF. The DNA of the CDR3 is TGTGCCAGCTCCTCTCCCGGGACGATCAATGAGCAGTTCTTC.

This clonotype has only a few counts. The J gene is TRBJ2-5, the V gene TRBV6-2 or TRBV6-3, with a possible D match to TRBD1 (5 bases). Deletions cut 8 bases from V and 3 bases from J, with 13 bases between. The length of the CDR3 is 13 residues. CDR1 and CDR2 from the germline V gene are MNHEY and SVGEGT. CDR3 amino acids: CASAPGPEETQYF. CDR3 nucleotide sequence: TGTGCCAGCGCTCCAGGGCCCGAAGAGACCCAGTACTTC.

By frequency in the sample, this clonotype is medium-sized (0.01 to 0.1%). The genes are TRBV11-3 and TRBJ2-1; 11 nucleotides agree with TRBD2. V shed 1 base and J 8 bases; nucleotides not matched to a gene: 7. Germline V lookup: CDR1 SGHNT, CDR2 YENEEA. This CDR3 spans 16 amino acids. Here the CDR3 DNA reads TGTGCCAGCAGCTTAGGATTTGGTAGCGGGAGGGATGAGCAGTTCTTC. Translating gives CASSLGFGSGRDEQFF. Full variable domain (outside the CDR3, taken from reference TRBV11-3 and TRBJ2-1): EAGVVQSPRYKIIEKKQPVAFWCNPISGHNTLYWYLQNLGQGPELLIRYENEEAVDDSQLPKDRFSAERLKGVDSTLKIQPAELGDSAVYLCASSLGFGSGRDEQFFGPGTRLTVL.

This clonotype was counted only a few times. This rearrangement joins TRBV6-5 to TRBJ1-1; D possibly corresponds to TRBD1 (5 bases). This CDR3 has 15 amino acids. Germline V gene data show CDR1 as MNHEY and CDR2 as SVGAGI. Trimming pared 6 bases from V and 3 bases from J, leaving 17 bases between. CDR3 region: CASSPRVGTHTEAFF. DNA of the CDR3: TGTGCCAGCAGCCCTCGGGTGGGGACCCACACTGAAGCTTTCTTT.